This TCR beta chain was retrieved from a study of shared clonotypes between healthy human individuals. Study summary: There were three CD4 naive, three CD4 memory, two CD8 naive and one CD8 memory plates per donor.

The assay was carried out at the deep level. Per the study methods: Filtering differed, since immunoSEQ gave only junction sequences and no quality scores. Using immunoSEQ multiplex PCR, the repertoire was profiled, and TCRdb retains in-frame clones only, with some absent. Clonal size and the V and J genes are those of that table, whereas D and trimming came from the DNA. The sample records over 2,000,000 clones, 93% being singletons. CD8 cells classed as naive were CD45RO-negative and positively selected for CCR7, excluding terminally differentiated effector memory CD45RA+ cells. The germline gives CDR1 SGHRS, CDR2 YFSETQ. V dropped 4 bases and J dropped 7 bases, with 14 bases sitting between them. The CDR3 runs 14 residues.

Sequencing was carried out using naive CD8+ T cells from PBMCs. The chain combines TRBV5-1 with TRBJ2-2; weak D call: TRBD1 (6 bases). The source is a man in his late teens or twenties in good health. Some clones in this sample may be carry-over from other donors' samples. CDR3 nucleotide sequence: TGCGCCAGCAGCCCTGACAGGTGGGGCGGGGAGCTGTTTTTT. It yields the protein CASSPDRWGGELFF.